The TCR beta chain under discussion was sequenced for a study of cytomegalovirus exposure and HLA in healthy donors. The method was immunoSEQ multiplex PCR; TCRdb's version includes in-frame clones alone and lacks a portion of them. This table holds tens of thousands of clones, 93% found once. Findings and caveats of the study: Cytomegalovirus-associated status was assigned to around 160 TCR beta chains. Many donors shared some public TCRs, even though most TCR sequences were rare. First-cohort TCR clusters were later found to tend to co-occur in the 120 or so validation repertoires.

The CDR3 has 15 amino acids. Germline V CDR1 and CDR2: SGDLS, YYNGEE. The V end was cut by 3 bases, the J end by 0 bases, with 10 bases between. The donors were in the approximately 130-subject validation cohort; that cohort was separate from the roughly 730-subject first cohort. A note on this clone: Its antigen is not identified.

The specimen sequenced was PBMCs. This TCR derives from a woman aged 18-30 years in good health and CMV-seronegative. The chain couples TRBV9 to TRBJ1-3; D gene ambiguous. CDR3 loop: CASSGGQSSGNTIYF. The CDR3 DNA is TGTGCCAGCAGCGGAGGTCAGAGCTCTGGAAACACCATATATTTT.